This section outlines one T cell receptor (beta chain) sequence together with its context. In the study's own analysis: The assay estimated nucleated cells by amplifying reference gene primers. Sequencing used immunoSEQ multiplex PCR; TCRdb keeps in-frame clones, though not all of them. That table supplies the V and J calls and clone size; D and trimming were determined from the DNA. The table shows around 220,000 clones, with roughly 76% occurring only once. This sample is drawn from a study of blood T cell repertoires in COVID-19. Study as a whole: Acute-phase and convalescent COVID-19 samples originated in the United States, Italy and Spain. Sample material is recorded as cDNA or gDNA derived from T cells, B-cell-depleted T cells, or PBMCs.

Sequences were obtained from peripheral blood. This receptor was identified in a human donor in a cohort sampled during active COVID-19.

DNA of the CDR3: TGTGCCAGCAGGGCGGCGAATAATTCACCCCTCCACTTT. Translating it yields CASRAANNSPLHF. V usage is TRBV11-3 and J usage is TRBJ1-6; D unclear. V lost 6 bases and J 5 bases, leaving 8 bases between the germline ends. This CDR3 is 13 amino acids long. The germline CDR1 and CDR2 sequences are SGHNT and YENEEA.